This entry lists 5 T cell receptor beta chains sequenced from one sample in a study of spatial heterogeneity in lung cancer (dated by TCRdb to between 2018 and 2021). What the time point label conveys for this sample: sample taken at primary tumor resection. Receptors were amplified or captured by 5' RACE. The reads were generated on a NextSeq 500. TCRdb itself trimmed the public reads at Q25 with fastp, ran MiXCR and retained productive beta chains. Identical CDR3 protein sequences are pooled into one entry, listed with their most common genes and DNA. The sample data list about 39,000 distinct CDR3 sequences, and just over 3% of these were observed just once. Of the sample, roughly 35% falls within the top ten clones. The specimen was normal lung tissue next to the tumor, collected at surgery. These receptors were collected from a male donor with early-stage non-small cell lung cancer.

This chain connects TRBV24-1 to TRBJ2-1; 7 bases map to TRBD2. Per the germline V gene, CDR1 is KGHDR and CDR2 is SFDVKD. The CDR3 runs 12 residues. The J segment lost 7 bases and the V segment lost 9 bases, leaving 5 bases of the junction unmatched. The CDR3 is CATGREGNEQFF. CDR3 in DNA: TGTGCCACCGGAAGGGAGGGTAATGAGCAGTTCTTC.

This clonotype was found many times. The chain joins TRBV24-1 to TRBJ2-5; 8 nucleotides align to TRBD2. With 0 bases clipped from V and 0 bases from J, the junction kept 2 bases outside the gene matches. This CDR3 comprises 16 residues. Looked up from germline, CDR1 is KGHDR and CDR2 is SFDVKD. The CDR3 sequence is CATSDLAGGNQETQYF. CDR3 sequence (DNA): TGTGCCACCAGTGATTTGGCGGGGGGAAACCAAGAGACCCAGTACTTC.

This clonotype was recorded at least ten times. V and J are TRBV4-1 and TRBJ2-4; D is perhaps TRBD1 or TRBD2 (5 bases each). V lost 1 base and J lost 7, with 8 bases in between. The length of the CDR3 is 13 residues. Germline loops: CDR1 MGHRA, CDR2 YSYEKL. DNA of the CDR3: TGCGCCAGCAGCCAAGCCGGGACCAACATTCAGTACTTC. Protein product: CASSQAGTNIQYF.

V usage is TRBV5-1 and J usage is TRBJ2-7; D is unresolved. In germline, CDR1 is SGHRS, CDR2 YFSETQ. This CDR3 spans 14 amino acids. V was pared by 7 bases and J by 2 bases, with 16 bases between. The CDR3 is CASQKQSSTYEQYF. The CDR3 coding sequence is TGCGCCAGCCAAAAGCAGTCCTCAACCTACGAGCAGTACTTC.

This clonotype appeared many times. J is TRBJ1-1 and V is TRBV29-1; unclear D gene. With 2 bases removed from V and 0 bases from J, the gap between germline ends came to 7 bases. This CDR3 contains 13 residues. Per germline, CDR1 SQVTM and CDR2 ANQGSEA. The CDR3 DNA sequence: TGCAGCGTTGAAAGGAGTATGAACACTGAAGCTTTCTTT. Translation: CSVERSMNTEAFF.